This TCR beta chain was recovered during a study of T cells in lung cancer brain metastases. At the level of the study: Most of the roughly 20 patients had a tobacco use history. Study results and limitations: Most clones were lesion-specific, with limited overlap between paired lesions (Morisita roughly 0.25). Brain metastasis T cell infiltration was not adjusted for preoperative corticosteroid effects. Compared with paired primaries, brain metastases showed fewer unique productive clones (roughly 1,600 versus 4,900).

CDR3 size: 16 residues. V lost 2 bases, J lost 4 bases, and 14 bases lay in between. Germline loops: CDR1 KGHSH, CDR2 LQKENI. Assay: immunoSEQ multiplex PCR; the TCRdb copy retains only in-frame clones and omits some. The sample holds thousands of clones; about 83% are singletons and the top ten take approximately 3%. In regard to this clone: Its cognate antigen is unknown.

Sequencing was performed on tumor tissue from the primary lung tumor. V is TRBV18 and J is TRBJ1-4; D unclear. The clonotype originates from a woman aged 50 to 65 with non-small cell lung cancer. CDR3 sequence: CASSPDPGSFNEKLFF. The DNA for the CDR3 is TGTGCCAGCTCACCAGATCCAGGAAGCTTTAATGAAAAACTGTTTTTT.